This record looks at one T cell receptor (beta chain) sequence and its context. Its antigen remains unidentified. This was a survey-level run. The assay was immunoSEQ multiplex PCR, and TCRdb's table has in-frame clones only and misses some. Among about 35,000 clones listed, roughly 76% were seen once. The data belong to a study of STAT5B mutations in CD4+ large granular lymphocyte leukemia. Study-wide results and caveats: Higher CD4+ than CD8+ T-LGLL clonality might reflect small sample size.

Healthy controls were blood donor buffy coats. Sample: CD4+ T cells from blood buffy coats. The clonotype comes from a human donor in good health.

In DNA, the CDR3 is TGTGCCAGCAGCCTAACGTCAGGGGACACTGAAGCTTTCTTT. Amino acids: CASSLTSGDTEAFF. The chain joins TRBV7-2 to TRBJ1-1; D may be TRBD1 (6 bases). The V gene's germline CDR1 is SGHTA and CDR2 FQGNSA. Trimming stripped 5 bases from V and 3 bases from J, with 13 bases between. The CDR3 spans 14 residues.